The 24 T cell receptor beta chains below all came from one sample that was sequenced in a study of regulatory T cells in long-lasting Graves disease. Arm-PCR of CDR3 regions and iRepertoire HTBI primers were used to build TCR beta libraries. One entry per CDR3 protein results from TCRdb running MiXCR on the multiplex PCR reads. The data show about 430,000 distinct CDR3 sequences, roughly a fifth seen once. Time point in this sample: persistent/refractory GD, antithyroid drugs over 5 years with positive TRAb. Construction of the TCR library relied on RNA isolated from PBMCs. Material: peripheral blood mononuclear cells (PBMCs), obtained when the disease was refractory, from a patient treated with antithyroid drugs. The origin of the receptors is a female donor with Graves disease.

The V gene is TRBV4-1, the J gene TRBJ2-7; unclear D gene. The CDR3 contains 14 residues. Germline V gene sequence: CDR1 MGHRA, CDR2 YSYEKL. V gave up 4 bases and J gave up 0 bases, with 10 bases separating them. CDR3 loop: CASSPFWSSYEQYF. As DNA, the CDR3 is TGCGCCAGCAGCCCCTTCTGGAGCTCCTACGAGCAGTACTTC.

This clonotype was seen ten or more times. This chain uses TRBV27 with TRBJ1-5; D perhaps matches TRBD1 (6 bases). The CDR3 length is 14 residues. V lost 8 bases, J lost 3 bases, and 14 bases lay in between. Germline V gives CDR1 MNHEY, CDR2 SMNVEV (reference sequence). CDR3 protein: CASAVGTNNQPQHF. The CDR3 coding sequence is TGTGCCAGCGCCGTGGGGACAAACAATCAGCCCCAGCATTTT.

In its sample, this clonotype was seen many times. This rearrangement joins TRBV10-3 to TRBJ1-5; D ambiguous. The V end lost 3 bases, the J end lost 3 bases, and 9 bases lay between the germline ends. The CDR3 covers 14 residues. The germline CDR1 and CDR2 sequences are ENHRY and SYGVKD. The DNA for the CDR3 is TGTGCCATCAGTGATACAGTTCACAATCAGCCCCAGCATTTT. It yields the protein CAISDTVHNQPQHF.

The V call is TRBV20-1, the J call TRBJ2-1; TRBD2 aligns across 10 bases. The CDR3 sequence is 14 residues long. Germline CDR1 and CDR2: DFQATT and SNEGSKA (reference sequence). The V and J ends lost 7 bases and 5 bases, in that order; junction bases with no gene match: 8. The chain's CDR3 is CSVSSGSLDNEQFF. CDR3 coding DNA: TGCAGTGTCTCTAGCGGGAGTTTAGACAATGAGCAGTTCTTC.

This clonotype was recorded a few times. The chain uses TRBV9 and TRBJ2-1, with unresolved D. CDR1 and CDR2 (germline): SGDLS, YYNGEE. The CDR3 consists of 13 residues. V was cut by 3 bases and J by 7 bases, with 11 bases left in between. CDR3 nucleotide sequence: TGTGCCAGCAGCGGTTTCGGAAAAAATGAGCAGTTCTTC. This translates into CASSGFGKNEQFF.

This clonotype was counted many times. The CDR3 is CATYRGLNTEAFF. For the CDR3, the DNA is TGTGCCACATACAGGGGCCTGAACACTGAAGCTTTCTTT. This rearrangement joins TRBV6-1 to TRBJ1-1; 7 nucleotides agree with TRBD1. Germline loops: CDR1 MNHNS, CDR2 SASEGT. V shed 10 bases and J 0 bases; nucleotides not matched to a gene: 5. The CDR3 runs to 13 residues.

This clonotype turned up a few times. The chain couples TRBV6-1 to TRBJ2-4; no clear D. Trimming removed 1 base at V and 7 bases at J, with 8 bases between. This CDR3 contains 13 residues. The germline gives CDR1 MNHNS, CDR2 SASEGT. CDR3 DNA: TGTGCCAGCAGTGAAGGACGGTGGAACATTCAGTACTTC. Residues: CASSEGRWNIQYF.

This clonotype was seen once. Here the CDR3 DNA reads TGTGCCAGCAGCGAGGGGACAGGGAACACTGAAGCTTTCTTT. Protein product: CASSEGTGNTEAFF. This chain links TRBV5-6 with TRBJ1-1; TRBD1 matches 8 bases. The length of the CDR3 is 14 residues. V shed 4 bases and J 1 base; nucleotides not matched to a gene: 3. Germline V gene data show CDR1 as SGHDT and CDR2 as YYEEEE.

This sequence joins TRBV28 and TRBJ2-1, with 7 positions matching TRBD2. This CDR3 contains 15 residues. Germline assignment: CDR1 MDHEN and CDR2 SYDVKM. The ends lost 2 bases at V and 5 bases at J; junction bases unmatched: 6. This chain's CDR3 is CASSLRLAGNNEQFF. The CDR3 DNA reads as TGTGCCAGCAGTTTAAGACTAGCCGGGAACAATGAGCAGTTCTTC.

In this sample, this clonotype turned up many times. This chain uses TRBV20-1 with TRBJ2-7; D uncertain. The CDR3 has 13 residues. V was trimmed by 0 bases and J by 2 bases, leaving 8 bases between them. Germline CDR1 DFQATT, CDR2 SNEGSKA (reference sequence). The CDR3 region is CSARDRLTYEQYF. CDR3 DNA sequence: TGCAGTGCTAGAGATCGACTGACCTACGAGCAGTACTTC.

This clonotype was seen a handful of times. This chain links TRBV28 with TRBJ2-1, with 7 bases identical to TRBD2. The CDR3 length is 16 residues. V lost 6 bases to trimming and J lost 3 bases; unmatched junction nucleotides: 11. Looked up from germline, CDR1 is MDHEN and CDR2 is SYDVKM. The CDR3 DNA reads as TGTGCCAGCAGCTCCTGGGCTAGCGGAGGCTACAATGAGCAGTTCTTC. Translated: CASSSWASGGYNEQFF.

This clonotype was detected ten times or more. The J gene is TRBJ1-1, the V gene TRBV6-1; D unclear. This CDR3 has 13 amino acids. The germline gives CDR1 MNHNS, CDR2 SASEGT. The germline V and J ends were trimmed by 10 bases and 6 bases, with 18 bases remaining between them. This CDR3 reads CATQDGILAEAFF. The CDR3 DNA reads as TGTGCCACCCAGGATGGGATTCTTGCTGAAGCTTTCTTT.

Many counts were recorded for this clonotype. V gene TRBV28 combines with J gene TRBJ1-2; D gene uncertain. The CDR3 has 15 amino acids. Trimming removed 4 bases at V and 8 bases at J, with 20 bases between. Per germline, CDR1 MDHEN and CDR2 SYDVKM. Here the CDR3 DNA reads TGTGCCAGCAGTTCTCTCGCCCACGGGAGTTGGGGCTACACCTTC. This codes for CASSSLAHGSWGYTF.

The rearrangement uses TRBV9 and TRBJ2-1, with 9 nucleotides matching TRBD2. The CDR3 has 15 residues. V shed 2 bases, J shed 7 bases, and the junction held 7 bases outside the gene matches. CDR1 and CDR2 (germline): SGDLS, YYNGEE. CDR3 nucleotide sequence: TGTGCCAGCAGCGTGCGGGAGGGCCGGACGAATGAGCAGTTCTTC. It is translated as CASSVREGRTNEQFF.

This clonotype showed up just a few times. V and J are TRBV19 and TRBJ2-7, with D perhaps matching TRBD2 (5 bases). In germline, CDR1 is LNHDA, CDR2 SQIVND (reference sequence). The length of the CDR3 is 15 residues. Trimming cost V 3 bases and J 2 bases, with 14 bases left between them. This CDR3 is CASSMSLEETYEQYF. In DNA, the CDR3 is TGTGCCAGTAGTATGTCCCTGGAGGAAACCTACGAGCAGTACTTC.

This clonotype was counted only a few times. The chain uses TRBV5-1 and TRBJ2-2; TRBD2 matches at 8 bases. Looked up from germline, CDR1 is SGHRS and CDR2 is YFSETQ. The ends lost 0 bases at V and 0 bases at J; junction bases unmatched: 10. The CDR3 extends over 19 amino acids. The CDR3 nucleotides are TGCGCCAGCAGCTTGGCCCCTGGTAGCGGGAATGCGAACACCGGGGAGCTGTTTTTT. Translation gives CASSLAPGSGNANTGELFF.

The table lists this clonotype with a few counts. The chain couples TRBV9 to TRBJ1-5; TRBD1 is a possible D gene (5 bases). The CDR3 length is 13 residues. Germline V gene lookup returns CDR1 SGDLS and CDR2 YYNGEE. V lost 3 bases to trimming and J lost 6 bases, with 10 bases between them. The CDR3 is CASSAQGGQPQHF. DNA for the CDR3: TGTGCCAGCAGCGCCCAGGGTGGTCAGCCCCAGCATTTT. The whole variable domain, filled in from reference TRBV9 and TRBJ1-5, reads DSGVTQTPKHLITATGQRVTLRCSPRSGDLSVYWYQQSLDQGLQFLIQYYNGEERAKGNILERFSAQQFPDLHSELNLSSLELGDSALYFCASSAQGGQPQHFGDGTRLSIL.

The chain combines TRBV2 with TRBJ2-2; 9 nucleotides align to TRBD2. V shed 7 bases and J 2 bases; nucleotides not matched to a gene: 11. The CDR3 runs to 17 residues. Germline loops: CDR1 SNHLY, CDR2 FYNNEI. The CDR3 reads CASKEGAGGGNTGELFF. The CDR3 DNA sequence: TGTGCCAGCAAGGAAGGTGCGGGAGGGGGAAACACCGGGGAGCTGTTTTTT.

Notes on this clonotype: A far bigger clonotype differs at one base, so this is likely a read error. The V and J genes are TRBV10-3 and TRBJ2-5, with D unclear. From germline, CDR1 is ENHRY and CDR2 SYGVKD. V was pared by 5 bases and J by 0 bases, with 7 bases between. The CDR3 covers 13 residues. The CDR3 loop reads CAISLEYQETQYF. In DNA form, the CDR3 reads TGTGCCATCAGTTTGGAGTACCAAGAGACCCAGTACTTC.

This clonotype was picked up many times. The rearrangement joins TRBV20-1 to TRBJ1-2; D remains unclear. This CDR3 is 15 amino acids long. Germline loops: CDR1 DFQATT, CDR2 SNEGSKA (reference sequence). V was clipped by 3 bases and J by 3 bases, with 17 bases between them. The CDR3, as DNA: TGCAGTGCTAGCCATATCAACCCAGTGGACTATGGCTACACCTTC. It translates to CSASHINPVDYGYTF.

The chain is built from TRBV4-1 and TRBJ2-2; no reliable D call. CDR3 size: 14 residues. V was trimmed by 0 bases and J by 6 bases, leaving 8 bases between them. Per the germline V gene, CDR1 is MGHRA and CDR2 is YSYEKL. The CDR3 loop reads CASSQDLFPGELFF. CDR3 DNA sequence: TGCGCCAGCAGCCAAGATCTATTCCCCGGGGAGCTGTTTTTT.

V and J are TRBV15 and TRBJ2-1; 11 bases align to TRBD2. Germline lookup yields CDR1 LNHNV and CDR2 YYDKDF (reference sequence). The CDR3 has 16 residues. J lost 4 bases, V lost 2 bases, and 4 bases had no gene match. The CDR3 spells CATSRHTSGGYNEQFF. The DNA of the CDR3 is TGTGCCACCAGCAGACATACTAGCGGGGGTTACAATGAGCAGTTCTTC.

The rearrangement uses TRBV28 and TRBJ2-1; D remains unclear. The CDR3 covers 15 residues. V was pared by 5 bases and J by 0 bases, with 11 bases between. Germline V gene lookup returns CDR1 MDHEN and CDR2 SYDVKM. CDR3 DNA: TGTGCCAGCAGTGTGATGCGGACCTCCTACAATGAGCAGTTCTTC. The encoded protein is CASSVMRTSYNEQFF. Full variable domain (remainder filled in from reference TRBV28 and TRBJ2-1): DVKVTQSSRYLVKRTGEKVFLECVQDMDHENMFWYRQDPGLGLRLIYFSYDVKMKEKGDIPEGYSVSREKKERFSLILESASTNQTSMYLCASSVMRTSYNEQFFGPGTRLTVL.

This clonotype showed up many times. This rearrangement joins TRBV11-2 to TRBJ2-7; 7 bases are shared with TRBD2. The CDR3 is made up of 15 amino acids. Germline values: CDR1 SGHAT, CDR2 FQNNGV. The trim removed 8 bases at V and 6 bases at J, leaving 16 bases unmatched. The CDR3 region is CASRRIAGRMIEQYF. In DNA form, the CDR3 reads TGTGCCAGCCGGAGGATAGCGGGTAGGATGATCGAGCAGTACTTC.